The entry below describes one TCR beta chain. Antigen: not known. The data belong to a study of Ad26.COV2.S vaccination and SARS-CoV-2 variants. Findings and caveats of the study: CD8+ and CD4+ T cells specific for spike reportedly responded with substantial breadth after vaccination. Those who received the vaccine showed greater spike-specific TCR breadth than those given placebo.

Assay used: immunoSEQ multiplex PCR; TCRdb lists only in-frame clones, some missing. The table has roughly 680,000 clones, more than 80% seen once; the top ten hold roughly 1.5%. Looked up from germline, CDR1 is LNHDA and CDR2 is SQIVND (reference sequence). This CDR3 is built from 15 residues. The V and J ends lost 4 bases and 5 bases, in that order; junction bases with no gene match: 7. The treatment was: around 19 received Ad26.COV2.S at low or high dose, single or two shots; about 5 received placebo; per-sample allocation not given. Day 63 after the first injection of vaccine or placebo was the sampling time.

The TCR originated in a person aged 18 to 65 who received the Ad26.COV2.S COVID-19 vaccine or a placebo. The chain joins TRBV19 to TRBJ2-3, with 9 positions matching TRBD1. The sequencing here drew on peripheral blood, taken in a trial of Ad26.COV2.S vaccine versus placebo. CDR3 in amino acids: CASSNGQGTGDTQYF. DNA of the CDR3: TGTGCCAGTAGTAACGGACAGGGGACGGGAGATACGCAGTATTTT. Looking up the rest from reference TRBV19 and TRBJ2-3 gives the full variable domain: DGGITQSPKYLFRKEGQNVTLSCEQNLNHDAMYWYRQDPGQGLRLIYYSQIVNDFQKGDIAEGYSVSREKKESFPLTVTSAQKNPTAFYLCASSNGQGTGDTQYFGPGTRLTVL.